This T cell receptor (beta chain) is drawn from a study of post-analysis software for immune sequencing data (dated by TCRdb to between 2014 and 2017). Broadly, across the study: The recorded disease courses included relapsing-remitting, secondary progressive and progressive-relapsing multiple sclerosis, and some patients had no subtype annotation. The patient repertoires were set against about eleven previously published healthy control repertoires from donors whose ages ranged from roughly 6 to 27 years. A subset of samples was prepared in parallel using single-end sample barcoding, then pooled and co-amplified after Illumina adapter ligation. The investigation overall reported the following: Significantly lower normalized Chao1 diversity was found in multiple sclerosis patients than in controls, suggesting substantial peripheral T-cell clonal expansion. The multiple sclerosis patient group was slightly younger than the control group. Direct clustering with F measure showed strong co-clustering of samples prepared in the same batch, prompting a batch-effect correction. A handful of TRBV segments, including TRBV5-6, TRBV5-1 and TRBV20-1, were significantly more frequent in patients than controls.

V is clipped by 0 bases and J by 10 bases, and the sequence between their germline boundaries is 11 bases long. Per the germline V gene, SGDLS is the CDR1 and YYNGEE is the CDR2. Reading from cysteine to phenylalanine, the CDR3 counts 13 amino acids. Of all the DNA, just the CDR3 is kept, 39 bases in frame from base 1. As to this clonotype: Its antigen remains undetermined. Qualities for individual bases were not recorded, and no much larger clone is one base off.

Library method: PCR. These reads were obtained on an Illumina HiSeq 2500. Unique molecular identifiers were incorporated into TCR beta cDNA libraries to reduce PCR and sequencing biases. Per 1 to 10 million input T cells, approximately 500,000 cDNA molecules were obtained, such that each molecule approximated one T cell. The patient libraries were prepared and sequenced with the same protocol used for the earlier healthy control dataset. Within a given batch, samples were prepared together, multiplexed and sequenced on the same HiSeq lane. Processing in the source paper ran as follows. Raw barcoded reads were processed with MIGEC, and single-read molecular identifier groups were discarded before consensus assembly and CDR3 extraction. Clonotype tables were post-analysed with VDJtools, and diversity was normalized by down-sampling all datasets to the smallest sample size. In repertoire overlap clustering, CDR3 amino acid sequences, but not nucleotide sequences, were matched to correct batch-related cross-sample contamination. TCRdb's own reprocessing of the public reads used fastp at Q25 and MiXCR and kept productive beta chains. Rows with one shared CDR3 protein collapse into an entry with the most common genes and DNA. The V and J calls and clone size are TCRdb's, not the authors'. For this sample there are roughly 650,000 distinct CDR3 sequences; more than 50% appear just once. The ten largest clones add up to 11% of the sample.

TCR beta repertoires were profiled from peripheral blood of approximately 13 young patients with multiple sclerosis to demonstrate the VDJtools post-analysis software. The multiple sclerosis patients were children and adolescents ranging in age from 6 to 15 years. The chain was built from TRBV9 and TRBJ2-1; the D region possibly corresponds to TRBD2 (5 bases align). This sequence originates from a girl aged 2 to 9 with multiple sclerosis. Input material: blood. This receptor carries the CDR3 CASSVEEELEQFF. DNA sequence: TGTGCCAGCAGCGTAGAGGAGGAACTCGAGCAGTTCTTC.